Presented here are 29 T cell receptor beta chains from one specimen sequenced in a study of control samples from healthy donors and cancer patients. This table comes from immunoSEQ multiplex PCR, and its TCRdb copy is limited to in-frame clones, with some not included. Found here are about 77,000 clones, about 92% of them singletons; the top ten hold 5.8%. Sequencing input: blood. The receptors come from a woman aged 55-70 years in good health.

The genes are TRBV28 and TRBJ1-1, with 7 bases aligning to TRBD1. The CDR3 runs 15 residues. Trimming removed 1 base from V and 7 bases from J; junction bases left unmatched: 9. Germline V gene sequence: CDR1 MDHEN, CDR2 SYDVKM. CDR3 nucleotide sequence: TGTGCCAGCAGTTTATCAACAGGGGCGAAACTTGAAGCTTTCTTT. Translating it yields CASSLSTGAKLEAFF.

This clone was seen a few times. This rearrangement joins TRBV11-3 to TRBJ2-1, with 8 bases fitting TRBD2. With V trimmed by 2 bases and J by 7 bases, 4 bases remained unmatched. CDR3 length: 14 residues. CDR1 and CDR2 (germline): SGHNT, YENEEA. Here the CDR3 reads CASSLTSGSNEQFF. The CDR3 region has the DNA TGTGCCAGCAGCTTAACCAGCGGGAGTAATGAGCAGTTCTTC.

With regard to this clone: This is likely a read error, given that the CDR3 carries no conserved phenylalanine or tryptophan at its end. The chain couples TRBV5-1 to TRBJ1-5; D unclear. The V and J ends lost 4 bases and 0 bases respectively, with 17 bases between them. The CDR3 consists of 17 residues. Looked up from germline, CDR1 is SGHRS and CDR2 is YFSETQ. CDR3 region: CASSAHPLGYSNQPQHL. For the CDR3, the DNA is TGCGCCAGCAGCGCCCACCCTCTAGGTTATAGCAATCAGCCCCAGCATCTT.

The rearrangement uses TRBV2 and TRBJ1-3; D gene uncertain. Looked up from germline, CDR1 is SNHLY and CDR2 is FYNNEI. V was shortened by 6 bases and J by 0 bases, with 6 bases between the two germline ends. The CDR3 has 13 residues. For the CDR3, the DNA is TGTGCCAGCAGGGCTAACTCTGGAAACACCATATATTTT. Its translation is CASRANSGNTIYF.

J is TRBJ1-5 and V is TRBV27; 8 bases fit TRBD1. Germline CDR1 and CDR2: MNHEY and SMNVEV (reference sequence). The ends lost 4 bases at V and 6 bases at J; junction bases unmatched: 14. The CDR3 is made up of 17 amino acids. This chain's CDR3 is CASSYLPTGEKGQPQHF. CDR3 DNA: TGTGCCAGCAGTTACCTTCCGACAGGGGAAAAGGGTCAGCCCCAGCATTTT.

Comment on this clone: The sample has other DNA sequences that encode this CDR3 too. This rearrangement joins TRBV5-1 to TRBJ2-5; 7 bases fit TRBD1. This CDR3 contains 14 residues. V trimming: 0 bases; J trimming: 1 base; junction bases outside the gene matches: 0. CDR1 is SGHRS, CDR2 YFSETQ, per germline. For the CDR3, the DNA is TGCGCCAGCAGCTTGGGACAGGGCCAAGAGACCCAGTACTTC. The encoded protein is CASSLGQGQETQYF.

The rearrangement uses TRBV6-5 and TRBJ1-2, with TRBD1 as a possible D gene (5 bases). The CDR3 is 14 amino acids. The V end was cut by 2 bases, the J end by 6 bases, with 13 bases between. Germline values: CDR1 MNHEY, CDR2 SVGAGI. As DNA, the CDR3 is TGTGCCAGCAGTTACCGATCGGAAGGGGATGGCTACACCTTC. Protein product: CASSYRSEGDGYTF.

This chain links TRBV5-1 with TRBJ1-6, with a weak D call TRBD1 (5 bases). Germline-derived CDR1 and CDR2 are SGHRS and YFSETQ. Trimming took off 5 bases at V and 7 bases at J, with 16 bases between the two ends. This CDR3 has 15 amino acids. The CDR3 spells CASSLLDTGNSPLHF. The CDR3, as DNA: TGCGCCAGCAGTCTCCTGGACACGGGGAATTCACCCCTCCACTTT.

V gene TRBV6-6 combines with J gene TRBJ1-2, with no clear D. V lost 0 bases and J 5 bases, leaving 10 bases between the germline ends. CDR3 length: 14 amino acids. Germline CDR1 is MNHNY and CDR2 is SVGAGI (reference sequence). This CDR3 reads CASSYSMQEYGYTF. In DNA form, the CDR3 reads TGTGCCAGCAGTTACTCGATGCAGGAGTATGGCTACACCTTC.

This clone has a single count. This chain joins TRBV29-1 and TRBJ2-7; TRBD2 matches 9 bases. The CDR3 spans 16 residues. The V gene end was trimmed by 1 base and the J gene end by 3 bases; junction bases not matched to a gene: 10. Per the germline V gene, CDR1 is SQVTM and CDR2 is ANQGSEA. The DNA of the CDR3 is TGCAGCGTTGAAGGTGCGGCGCGGGAGGGCCTCTACGAGCAGTACTTC. Translated: CSVEGAAREGLYEQYF.

In regard to this clone: Other DNA sequences from this sample encode an identical CDR3 as well. This rearrangement joins TRBV28 to TRBJ1-6; 7 bases match TRBD1. The CDR3 totals 14 residues. CDR1 is MDHEN and CDR2 is SYDVKM in the germline V gene. Unmatched junction bases numbered 7, after V lost 5 bases and J lost 9 bases. The CDR3 sequence is CASSLWQGGSPLHF. CDR3 nucleotides: TGTGCCAGCAGTCTCTGGCAGGGGGGTTCACCCCTCCACTTT.

CDR3 in DNA: TGTGCCAGCCAAACACCGGACAGCTCCAATGAGCAGTTCTTC. Its protein is CASQTPDSSNEQFF. The chain has TRBV7-9 and TRBJ2-1, with D possibly being TRBD1 (6 bases). Germline CDR1 reads SEHNR; CDR2 reads FQNEAQ (reference sequence). The CDR3 sequence is 14 residues long. V lost 8 bases and J 6 bases, leaving 17 bases between the germline ends.

J is TRBJ1-5 and V is TRBV7-9; D may be TRBD1 (5 bases). The germline gives CDR1 SEHNR, CDR2 FQNEAQ (reference sequence). The V end was cut by 3 bases, the J end by 1 base, with 7 bases between. The CDR3 has 14 amino acids. The CDR3 nucleotides read TGTGCCAGCAGCTTGAGGGGAAGCAATCAGCCCCAGCATTTT. Its translation: CASSLRGSNQPQHF.

V gene TRBV30 combines with J gene TRBJ1-6; no clear D. Looked up from germline, CDR1 is GTSNPN and CDR2 is SVGIG (reference sequence). Trimming shortened V by 0 bases and J by 9 bases, and 21 bases separated the two germline ends. The CDR3 covers 17 residues. CDR3 nucleotide sequence: TGTGCCTGGAGTGTACGATTATGGGCCGCACCTGGTTCACCCCTCCACTTT. This sequence encodes CAWSVRLWAAPGSPLHF.

The J gene is TRBJ1-1, the V gene TRBV9; unclear D gene. The CDR3 has 14 amino acids. Trimming pared 3 bases from V and 10 bases from J, leaving 19 bases between. Germline lookup yields CDR1 SGDLS and CDR2 YYNGEE. The CDR3 DNA is TGTGCCAGCAGCGGCGGGCGGTTTAAGGGTACAGCTTTCTTT. This sequence encodes CASSGGRFKGTAFF.

The V and J genes are TRBV18 and TRBJ2-3; weak D call: TRBD2 (5 bases). V shed 3 bases and J shed 0 bases, with 13 bases lying between them. The CDR3 extends over 16 amino acids. The germline V gene has CDR1 KGHSH and CDR2 LQKENI. The CDR3 DNA follows: TGTGCCAGCTCACCGGCGGTAGCGTCTAGCACAGATACGCAGTATTTT. As protein: CASSPAVASSTDTQYF. The full variable domain, with the rest looked up from reference TRBV18 and TRBJ2-3, is NAGVMQNPRHLVRRRGQEARLRCSPMKGHSHVYWYRQLPEEGLKFMVYLQKENIIDESGMPKERFSAEFPKEGPSILRIQQVVRGDSAAYFCASSPAVASSTDTQYFGPGTRLTVL.

CDR3 bases: TGTGCCAGCAGTCACCCCGGGCAGGGGGATCGAGCTTTCTTT. It specifies CASSHPGQGDRAFF. The chain combines TRBV27 with TRBJ1-1; TRBD1 matches 7 bases. The CDR3 spans 14 residues. V dropped 5 bases and J dropped 10; count of bases not matched to a gene: 13. The germline CDR1 and CDR2 sequences are MNHEY and SMNVEV (reference sequence).

This clone came up once. Here the CDR3 DNA reads TGTGCCAGCAGTTCCCTGGGGAGCGGGAGGTCGGATACGCAGTATTTT. This translates into CASSSLGSGRSDTQYF. The chain joins TRBV28 to TRBJ2-3; the match to TRBD2 covers 9 bases. The junction had 11 bases not matched to a gene; V was cut back by 4 bases and J by 6 bases. The germline CDR1 and CDR2 sequences are MDHEN and SYDVKM. The CDR3 runs to 16 residues.

This sequence joins TRBV6-1 and TRBJ1-2; D ambiguous. V was trimmed by 4 bases and J by 4 bases, leaving 19 bases between them. The CDR3 totals 16 residues. Germline lookup yields CDR1 MNHNS and CDR2 SASEGT. This CDR3 reads CASSAPGASSGYGYTF. The CDR3 bases are TGTGCCAGCAGTGCGCCAGGTGCTTCTTCCGGCTATGGCTACACCTTC.

The rearrangement joins TRBV5-4 to TRBJ2-7; D gene uncertain. The germline V and J ends were trimmed by 3 bases and 4 bases, with 5 bases remaining between them. Looked up from germline, CDR1 is SGHNT and CDR2 is YYREEE (reference sequence). The length of the CDR3 is 11 residues. The CDR3 sequence: CASSSDYEQYF. The CDR3 coding sequence is TGTGCCAGCAGCTCTGATTACGAGCAGTACTTC.

V usage is TRBV18 and J usage is TRBJ1-4, with D perhaps matching TRBD1 (5 bases). The V gene lost 2 bases and the J gene lost 5 bases, with 12 bases spanning the gap. CDR3 size: 15 residues. Per the germline V gene, CDR1 is KGHSH and CDR2 is LQKENI. CDR3: CASSPAGHENEKLFF. For the CDR3, the DNA is TGTGCCAGCTCACCAGCGGGGCACGAAAATGAAAAACTGTTTTTT.

The chain is built from TRBV29-1 and TRBJ2-7, with no clear D. CDR3 length: 12 amino acids. Germline CDR1 SQVTM, CDR2 ANQGSEA. V lost 4 bases to trimming and J lost 5 bases, with 12 bases between them. The CDR3 sequence is CSVGVNSDEQYF. The DNA for the CDR3 is TGCAGCGTTGGGGTAAATTCGGACGAGCAGTACTTC.

CDR3 loop: CASSDSGAANTGELFF. CDR3 nucleotide sequence: TGTGCCAGCAGTGACTCGGGGGCCGCGAACACCGGGGAGCTGTTTTTT. The J gene is TRBJ2-2, the V gene TRBV6-4; D possibly corresponds to TRBD1 (6 bases). The germline gives CDR1 MRHNA, CDR2 SNTAGT. This CDR3 is built from 16 residues. Deletions cut 0 bases from V and 0 bases from J, with 8 bases between.

The chain links TRBV15 to TRBJ2-6, with unresolved D. Trimming removed 5 bases from V and 0 bases from J, with 11 bases in between. The CDR3 consists of 16 residues. Looked up from germline, CDR1 is LNHNV and CDR2 is YYDKDF (reference sequence). The CDR3 sequence is CATSPRWVSGANVLTF. The CDR3 coding sequence is TGTGCCACCAGCCCCCGGTGGGTCTCTGGGGCCAACGTCCTGACTTTC.

The rearrangement joins TRBV18 to TRBJ1-1; D is undetermined. This CDR3 is 14 amino acids long. V shed 3 bases and J shed 0 bases, with 8 bases lying between them. Germline loops: CDR1 KGHSH, CDR2 LQKENI. DNA of the CDR3: TGTGCCAGCTCACCCCAAAGGGTGAACACTGAAGCTTTCTTT. Translating gives CASSPQRVNTEAFF.

This chain uses TRBV10-2 with TRBJ2-1; 10 bases match TRBD1. V was clipped by 3 bases and J by 9 bases; unmatched bases: 5. The CDR3 is 14 amino acids. Germline loops: CDR1 WSHSY, CDR2 SAAADI. The CDR3 coding sequence is TGCGCCAGCAGTGAAGAGACAGGGGGCGTTGAGCAGTTCTTC. Translation: CASSEETGGVEQFF.

The CDR3: CASSEALSGNTIYF. CDR3 bases: TGTGCCAGCAGTGAAGCGCTTAGTGGGAACACCATATATTTT. The chain links TRBV6-1 to TRBJ1-3; no definite D call. V lost 0 bases and J lost 7, with 10 bases in between. The CDR3 is 14 residues long. Germline V gene lookup returns CDR1 MNHNS and CDR2 SASEGT.

The sample holds a few counts of this clone. V gene TRBV2 combines with J gene TRBJ1-2, with D uncertain. Germline-derived CDR1 and CDR2 are SNHLY and FYNNEI. Trimming took 3 bases from V and 4 from J, leaving 6 bases between them. CDR3 length: 12 amino acids. DNA of the CDR3: TGTGCCAGCAGTGACGGTATCTATGGCTACACCTTC. This gives the protein CASSDGIYGYTF.

The V gene is TRBV28, the J gene TRBJ2-7; the D is unclear. CDR3 length: 11 residues. CDR1 is MDHEN, CDR2 SYDVKM, per germline. The V end lost 7 bases, the J end lost 3 bases, and 7 bases lay between the germline ends. The CDR3 is CASTSSYEQYF. In DNA, the CDR3 is TGTGCCAGCACGTCGAGCTACGAGCAGTACTTC.